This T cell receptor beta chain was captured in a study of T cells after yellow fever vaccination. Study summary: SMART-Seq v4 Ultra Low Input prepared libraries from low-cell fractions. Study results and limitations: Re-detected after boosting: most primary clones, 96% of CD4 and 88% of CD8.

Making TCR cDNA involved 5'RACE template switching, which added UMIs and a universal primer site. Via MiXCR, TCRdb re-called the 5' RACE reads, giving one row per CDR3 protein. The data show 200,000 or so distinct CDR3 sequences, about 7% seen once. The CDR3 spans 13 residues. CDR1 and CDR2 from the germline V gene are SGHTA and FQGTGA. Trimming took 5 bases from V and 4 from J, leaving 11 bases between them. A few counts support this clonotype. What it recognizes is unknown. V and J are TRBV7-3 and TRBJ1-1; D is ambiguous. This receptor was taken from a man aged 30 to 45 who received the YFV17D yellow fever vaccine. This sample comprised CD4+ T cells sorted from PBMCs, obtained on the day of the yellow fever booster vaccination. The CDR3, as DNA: TGTGCCAGCAGCCCCCGACACCTCACTGAAGCTTTCTTT. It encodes CASSPRHLTEAFF.